The 31 T cell receptor beta chains in this list originate from one sample, sequenced in a study of Ad26.COV2.S vaccination and SARS-CoV-2 variants (dated by TCRdb to the early 2020s). The treatment or condition label, as the study defines it: approximately 18 received Ad26.COV2.S at low or high dose, single or two shots; five or six received placebo; per-sample allocation not given. Repertoires of vaccine and placebo recipients were sequenced from samples taken on day 63 after the first injection. The library came from the immunoSEQ multiplex PCR assay. TCRdb mirrors the immuneACCESS table, restricted to in-frame sequences. Some clones are absent from its copies; in checked studies, under half trace to an unresolved V gene, and the reason for the others is unknown. The sample yields a few hundred thousand clones; around 90% were counted once. Together, the top ten hold around 4.5% of the sample.

This specimen was peripheral blood, taken in a trial of Ad26.COV2.S vaccine versus placebo. Source of these receptors: a person aged 18-65 years who received the Ad26.COV2.S COVID-19 vaccine or a placebo.

This clone is a singleton in its sample. V and J are TRBV9 and TRBJ2-7; 10 bases align to TRBD2. V gave up 0 bases and J gave up 0 bases; unmatched junction bases: 6. The germline gives CDR1 SGDLS, CDR2 YYNGEE. This CDR3 spans 17 amino acids. CDR3 loop: CASSVGARTSGSYEQYF. For the CDR3, the DNA is TGTGCCAGCAGCGTAGGCGCTCGGACTAGCGGCTCCTACGAGCAGTACTTC.

The chain has TRBV7-2 and TRBJ2-1, with a possible D match to TRBD2 (5 bases). V was cut by 5 bases and J by 1 base, with 9 bases left in between. This CDR3 is 14 amino acids long. CDR1 SGHTA and CDR2 FQGNSA come from the germline V gene. CDR3 DNA: TGTGCCAGCAGCACCACTAGTTCCTACAATGAGCAGTTCTTC. This encodes CASSTTSSYNEQFF. Combining the CDR3 with reference TRBV7-2 and TRBJ2-1 gives the whole variable domain GAGVSQSPSNKVTEKGKDVELRCDPISGHTALYWYRQSLGQGLEFLIYFQGNSAPDKSGLPSDRFSAERTGGSVSTLTIQRTQQEDSAVYLCASSTTSSYNEQFFGPGTRLTVL.

This chain links TRBV3-1 (or the pseudogene TRBV3-2) with TRBJ2-7; 10 nucleotides line up with TRBD1. This CDR3 has 16 amino acids. Germline lookup yields CDR1 LGHDT and CDR2 YNNKEL (reference sequence). The V and J ends lost 1 base and 6 bases, in that order; junction bases with no gene match: 9. The CDR3 protein is CASSQGVGTGESEQYF. CDR3 coding DNA: TGTGCCAGCAGCCAAGGAGTCGGGACAGGGGAGAGCGAGCAGTACTTC.

This clone has only a few counts. V usage is TRBV28 and J usage is TRBJ1-5, with D unclear. Trimming took off 6 bases at V and 10 bases at J, with 13 bases between the two ends. Germline CDR1 and CDR2: MDHEN and SYDVKM. The CDR3 covers 12 residues. The CDR3 nucleotides are TGTGCCAGCAGCCCCTTAATAGGACCCCAGCATTTT. Its translation: CASSPLIGPQHF.

CDR3 sequence (DNA): TGTGCCAGCAGCGGAGTATGGCGGGGGGGAAGGTTGACCCAGTACTTC. Protein sequence: CASSGVWRGGRLTQYF. This chain links TRBV5-4 with TRBJ2-5; 9 nucleotides line up with TRBD2. The CDR3 loop spans 16 amino acids. Trimming cost V 4 bases and J 7 bases; bases outside gene matches: 14. The germline CDR1 and CDR2 sequences are SGHNT and YYREEE (reference sequence). The full variable domain, in which reference TRBV5-4 and TRBJ2-5 provide the parts outside the CDR3, is ETGVTQSPTHLIKTRGQQVTLRCSSQSGHNTVSWYQQALGQGPQFIFQYYREEENGRGNFPPRFSGLQFPNYSSELNVNALELDDSALYLCASSGVWRGGRLTQYFGPGTRLLVL.

This sequence joins TRBV7-9 and TRBJ2-2, with 10 bases matching TRBD2. CDR3 length: 15 residues. The junction had 4 bases not matched to a gene; V was cut back by 7 bases and J by 2 bases. The germline gives CDR1 SEHNR, CDR2 FQNEAQ (reference sequence). The CDR3 coding sequence is TGTGCCAGCACCTCACTAGCGGGAAACACCGGGGAGCTGTTTTTT. Translating gives CASTSLAGNTGELFF.

This clone was counted once. CDR3 region: CASSSRNQPQHF. CDR3 nucleotide sequence: TGTGCCAGCAGCTCGAGAAATCAGCCCCAGCATTTT. The rearrangement links TRBV7-9 to TRBJ1-5; D unclear. Germline CDR1 reads SEHNR; CDR2 reads FQNEAQ (reference sequence). The length of the CDR3 is 12 residues. Trimming removed 4 bases at V and 4 bases at J, with 5 bases between.

This clone has a count of ten or more. The chain is built from TRBV19 and TRBJ2-7, with 11 bases identical to TRBD1. The germline CDR1 and CDR2 sequences are LNHDA and SQIVND (reference sequence). This CDR3 is 17 amino acids long. The ends lost 5 bases at V and 5 bases at J; junction bases unmatched: 14. The CDR3 spells CASSPYLTGTGGDEQYF. In DNA, the CDR3 is TGTGCCAGTAGTCCCTACCTTACCGGGACAGGGGGAGACGAGCAGTACTTC.

The chain recombines TRBV28 with TRBJ2-3, with unresolved D. V lost 5 bases and J lost 5, with 8 bases in between. Germline CDR1 reads MDHEN; CDR2 reads SYDVKM. The CDR3 covers 12 residues. CDR3 nucleotides: TGTGCCAGCAGTCGTTGGGTAGATACGCAGTATTTT. This codes for CASSRWVDTQYF.

V gene TRBV11-2 combines with J gene TRBJ2-2; TRBD1 agrees at 8 bases. J lost 4 bases, V lost 5 bases, and 9 bases had no gene match. CDR3 length equals 16 residues. The germline gives CDR1 SGHAT, CDR2 FQNNGV. The chain's CDR3 is CASSTSTGAVTGELFF. The CDR3 DNA reads as TGTGCCAGCAGCACCTCGACAGGGGCGGTCACCGGGGAGCTGTTTTTT.

The genes are TRBV28 and TRBJ2-3; D is perhaps TRBD2 (5 bases). Trimming shortened V by 5 bases and J by 0 bases, and 15 bases separated the two germline ends. The CDR3 is 16 amino acids. The V gene's germline CDR1 is MDHEN and CDR2 SYDVKM. CDR3 amino acids: CASSDNIPGSTDTQYF. The CDR3 DNA reads as TGTGCCAGCAGTGATAATATTCCGGGAAGCACAGATACGCAGTATTTT.

The chain couples TRBV5-1 to TRBJ2-7, with D tentatively TRBD1 (6 bases). With 4 bases removed from V and 0 bases from J, the gap between germline ends came to 8 bases. The V gene's germline CDR1 is SGHRS and CDR2 YFSETQ. The CDR3 extends over 13 amino acids. This chain's CDR3 is CASSPGVSYEQYF. The CDR3 DNA is TGCGCCAGCAGCCCAGGGGTCTCCTACGAGCAGTACTTC.

CDR3 loop: CASAVWQSSYEQYF. The CDR3 region has the DNA TGTGCCAGCGCCGTGTGGCAGAGCTCCTACGAGCAGTACTTC. The chain is built from TRBV6-5 and TRBJ2-7, with unresolved D. The CDR3 loop spans 14 amino acids. Germline V gives CDR1 MNHEY, CDR2 SVGAGI. The V and J ends lost 8 bases and 0 bases respectively, with 14 bases between them.

This clone was picked up one time. This rearrangement joins TRBV5-4 to TRBJ1-3; D is unresolved. V was pared by 3 bases and J by 0 bases, with 4 bases between. Germline assignment: CDR1 SGHNT and CDR2 YYREEE (reference sequence). The length of the CDR3 is 13 residues. The CDR3 nucleotides are TGTGCCAGCAGCTCTTTCTCTGGAAACACCATATATTTT. This codes for CASSSFSGNTIYF.

V usage is TRBV6-6 and J usage is TRBJ2-7, with 7 bases matching TRBD1. This CDR3 spans 15 amino acids. Germline V gives CDR1 MNHNY, CDR2 SVGAGI (reference sequence). Trimming at V came to 6 bases and at J to 2 bases, leaving 10 bases not matched to a gene. The CDR3 DNA reads TGTGCCAGCAGCCGACAGGGCGCGGTTACCTACGAGCAGTACTTC. It is translated as CASSRQGAVTYEQYF.

The V gene is TRBV7-9, the J gene TRBJ2-2; no clear D gene. CDR3 length: 13 amino acids. Trimming cost V 5 bases and J 3 bases, with 7 bases left between them. CDR1 is SEHNR, CDR2 FQNEAQ, per germline (reference sequence). Here the CDR3 reads CASSARDTGELFF. The CDR3, as DNA: TGTGCCAGCAGCGCTAGGGACACCGGGGAGCTGTTTTTT.

For the CDR3, the DNA is TGTGCCAGCAGCTTAGACGCCACCTACGAGCAGTACTTC. Residues: CASSLDATYEQYF. The gene calls are TRBV7-2 and TRBJ2-7; D remains unclear. Between the trimmed V and J ends, which lost 1 base and 2 bases, there was a span of 6 bases. This CDR3 is built from 13 residues. Germline V gives CDR1 SGHTA, CDR2 FQGNSA.

The J gene is TRBJ2-7, the V gene TRBV2; 11 bases match TRBD1. Germline loops: CDR1 SNHLY, CDR2 FYNNEI. Losses at the gene ends were 11 bases for V and 5 bases for J; bases not matched to a gene: 17. This CDR3 contains 16 residues. CDR3 in amino acids: CAGGTGGRLRPDEQYF. In nucleotides, the CDR3 is TGTGCCGGCGGGACAGGGGGACGGTTGCGGCCCGACGAGCAGTACTTC.

The chain recombines TRBV4-3 with TRBJ2-1; 8 bases are shared with TRBD1. This CDR3 spans 14 amino acids. In germline, CDR1 is LGHNA, CDR2 YSLEER. After removal of 4 bases from V and 6 bases from J, the junction contained 5 bases not matched to a gene. The CDR3 here is CASSLLGQVNEQFF. The CDR3 region has the DNA TGCGCCAGCAGCCTTTTGGGACAGGTCAATGAGCAGTTCTTC.

In nucleotides, the CDR3 is TGTGCCATCAGCCCGCGACAGGGGGCAGATACGCAGTATTTT. It is translated as CAISPRQGADTQYF. The chain employs TRBV10-3 and TRBJ2-3; 9 nucleotides match TRBD1. V was clipped by 6 bases and J by 4 bases; unmatched bases: 5. The CDR3 spans 14 residues. The V gene's germline CDR1 is ENHRY and CDR2 SYGVKD.

CDR3 in DNA: TGCAGCGTTGAAGAGGCTTCCTACAATGAGCAGTTCTTC. It translates to CSVEEASYNEQFF. The gene calls are TRBV29-1 and TRBJ2-1; D is uncertain. Trimming pared 0 bases from V and 1 base from J, leaving 4 bases between. Germline CDR1 and CDR2: SQVTM and ANQGSEA. The CDR3 sequence is 13 residues long.

The V call is TRBV27, the J call TRBJ1-5; 8 bases agree with TRBD1. The CDR3 length is 16 residues. In germline, CDR1 is MNHEY, CDR2 SMNVEV (reference sequence). Trimming cost V 1 base and J 9 bases; bases outside gene matches: 11. The CDR3 region has the DNA TGTGCCAGCAGTTTATACGGCAGGGGGCGTACTTCGCCCCAGCATTTT. Protein: CASSLYGRGRTSPQHF.

The chain uses TRBV24-1 and TRBJ1-2; TRBD1 is a possible D gene (5 bases). Germline lookup yields CDR1 KGHDR and CDR2 SFDVKD. The CDR3 spans 15 residues. Trimming pared 4 bases from V and 7 bases from J, leaving 18 bases between. Here the CDR3 reads CATSDPVLDGGGYTF. The CDR3 DNA is TGTGCCACCAGTGACCCTGTCCTAGACGGGGGTGGCTACACCTTC.

The chain links TRBV29-1 to TRBJ2-7; 9 nucleotides agree with TRBD1. V lost 7 bases and J lost 0; bases outside the gene matches: 16. Germline V gene lookup returns CDR1 SQVTM and CDR2 ANQGSEA. This CDR3 contains 17 residues. CDR3 in amino acids: CSGGYPGQGFSSYEQYF. CDR3 DNA sequence: TGCAGCGGGGGTTACCCGGGACAGGGTTTCAGCTCCTACGAGCAGTACTTC.

This clone was seen more than once but under ten times. Other DNA sequences in the same sample also yield this CDR3. In DNA form, the CDR3 reads TGTGCCAGTAGCGGGACAGGCAATCAGCCCCAGCATTTT. Residues: CASSGTGNQPQHF. The chain has TRBV19 and TRBJ1-5, with 7 bases lining up with TRBD1. CDR1 and CDR2 from the germline V gene are LNHDA and SQIVND (reference sequence). This CDR3 is built from 13 residues. J gave up 2 bases and V 6 bases, and 1 base lay outside the gene matches.

In DNA, the CDR3 is TGTGCCAGCAAGAGACTAGCGGGAGTTTCCAATGAGCAGTTCTTC. It codes for CASKRLAGVSNEQFF. V usage is TRBV7-2 and J usage is TRBJ2-1; 12 bases are a match to TRBD2. V lost 7 bases, J lost 6 bases, and 7 bases stayed unmatched. The germline V gene encodes CDR1 SGHTA and CDR2 FQGNSA. This CDR3 is built from 15 residues.

This CDR3 reads CAIFKGEYGYTF. CDR3 nucleotides: TGTGCCATCTTTAAGGGTGAATATGGCTACACCTTC. This sequence joins TRBV10-3 and TRBJ1-2; no firm D call. The germline gives CDR1 ENHRY, CDR2 SYGVKD. The CDR3 loop spans 12 amino acids. Deletions cut 8 bases from V and 5 bases from J, with 12 bases between.

The chain links TRBV3-1 (or the pseudogene TRBV3-2) to TRBJ1-2; no reliable D call. V lost 0 bases to trimming and J lost 8 bases, with 10 bases between them. Germline-derived CDR1 and CDR2 are LGHDT and YNNKEL (reference sequence). The CDR3 is 13 residues long. The CDR3 sequence: CASSQEGRFGYTF. The CDR3 bases are TGTGCCAGCAGCCAAGAGGGCAGGTTCGGCTACACCTTC.

As DNA, the CDR3 is TGTGCCACCAGCAGGGCTAGTCGTTCCTACAATGAGCAGTTCTTC. This encodes CATSRASRSYNEQFF. The chain recombines TRBV15 with TRBJ2-1, with unresolved D. The CDR3 sequence is 15 residues long. V lost 3 bases and J lost 1, with 10 bases in between. Germline CDR1 is LNHNV and CDR2 is YYDKDF (reference sequence).

The rearrangement uses TRBV27 and TRBJ1-4; the match to TRBD1 covers 7 bases. This CDR3 comprises 15 residues. In germline, CDR1 is MNHEY, CDR2 SMNVEV (reference sequence). With V trimmed by 5 bases and J by 7 bases, 10 bases remained unmatched. In nucleotides, the CDR3 is TGTGCCAGCAGTCGGACGGGACAGCCTTTTGAAAAACTGTTTTTT. Residues: CASSRTGQPFEKLFF.

As DNA, the CDR3 is TGTGCCAGCAGCTTATCCGGAGGTGAATACGAGCAGTACTTC. Its translation is CASSLSGGEYEQYF. J is TRBJ2-7 and V is TRBV7-2; D is possibly TRBD2 (5 bases). Trimming stripped 2 bases from V and 4 bases from J, with 12 bases between. This CDR3 has 14 residues. From germline, CDR1 is SGHTA and CDR2 FQGNSA.